The clone carrying this T cell receptor beta chain was seen a single time. Its antigen is still unknown. Trimming cost V 5 bases and J 6 bases; bases outside gene matches: 4. The CDR3 has 13 residues. Germline V gives CDR1 SEHNR, CDR2 FQNEAQ (reference sequence). This sample was taken from a study of cytomegalovirus exposure and HLA in healthy donors. This PCR relied on a set of 60 Vbeta primers and 13 Jbeta primers. TCRdb's table, derived via immunoSEQ multiplex PCR, lists solely in-frame clones and lacks some. Of more than 100,000 clones listed, roughly three quarters were seen once; the top ten hold 0.94%. Findings and caveats of the study: In a later analysis, at a false discovery rate of 0.05, 16,951 TCR beta sequences were associated with HLA alleles. High specificity and sensitivity for cytomegalovirus status were reported for the classifier. TRBV6-2, TRBV6-3 and other indistinguishable V segments were excluded. Fewer N-insertions than the approximately 700-donor mean were reportedly shown by an Asian-associated ancestry cluster in a later analysis.

The sequencing input was PBMCs. This receptor was taken from a woman aged 60-75 years in good health and CMV-seronegative. The chain has TRBV7-9 and TRBJ1-2, with 9 bases fitting TRBD1. The CDR3 DNA reads as TGTGCCAGCAGCCTGGGACAGGGTGATGGCTACACCTTC. Its translation is CASSLGQGDGYTF. The entire variable domain, with the rest obtained from reference TRBV7-9 and TRBJ1-2, is as follows: DTGVSQNPRHKITKRGQNVTFRCDPISEHNRLYWYRQTLGQGPEFLTYFQNEAQLEKSRLLSDRFSAERPKGSFSTLEIQRTEQGDSAMYLCASSLGQGDGYTFGSGTRLTVV.